This T cell receptor (beta chain) derives from a study of cytotoxic CD8 clonotypes in ibrutinib-treated CLL. Findings of the study overall: Clonality, elevated at ibrutinib response, dropped back toward baseline at progression.

In the case of this clone: The antigen remains unidentified.

Clones were sequenced by immunoSEQ multiplex PCR, and TCRdb holds only the in-frame ones, with some missing. The sample carries around 33,000 clones, approximately 45% recorded once. Between the trimmed V and J ends, which lost 4 bases and 11 bases, there was a span of 19 bases. This CDR3 spans 14 amino acids. Per the germline V gene, CDR1 is SGHKS and CDR2 is YYEKEE (reference sequence). V and J are TRBV5-5 and TRBJ1-5; the D is unclear. Sequences were derived from PBMCs, sampled before ibrutinib treatment. This TCR came from a human donor with chronic lymphocytic leukemia. The CDR3 protein is CASSPTDTQRAQHF. The CDR3 DNA follows: TGTGCCAGCAGCCCAACAGACACCCAGAGGGCCCAGCATTTT.